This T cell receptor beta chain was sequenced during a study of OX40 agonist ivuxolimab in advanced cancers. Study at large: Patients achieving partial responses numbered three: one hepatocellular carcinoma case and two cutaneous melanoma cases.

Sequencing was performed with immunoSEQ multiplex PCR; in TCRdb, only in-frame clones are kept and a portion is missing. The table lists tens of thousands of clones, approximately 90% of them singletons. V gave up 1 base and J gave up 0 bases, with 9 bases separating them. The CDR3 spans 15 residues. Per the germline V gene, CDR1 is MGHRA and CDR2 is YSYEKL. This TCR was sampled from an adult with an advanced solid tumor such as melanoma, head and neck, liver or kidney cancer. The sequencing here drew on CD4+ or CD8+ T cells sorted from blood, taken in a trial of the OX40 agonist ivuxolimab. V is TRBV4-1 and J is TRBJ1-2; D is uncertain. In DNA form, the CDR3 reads TGCGCCAGCAGCCAAGTGGACGTAGCTAACTATGGCTACACCTTC. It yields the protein CASSQVDVANYGYTF.